A selection of T cell receptor beta chains follows, all from one sample in a study of blood T cell repertoires in COVID-19. Sequencing used immunoSEQ multiplex PCR; TCRdb keeps in-frame clones, though not all of them. The sample lists fewer than 350,000 clones, just over 85% seen once, with around 4.2% in the top ten. The sequenced sample consisted of PBMCs or T cells enriched from blood (not recorded which). These receptors all stem from a woman between 40 and 55 years old with acute COVID-19. CDR3s include the opening cysteine and the closing phenylalanine or tryptophan. The order of the fields is V gene, clone size, D gene, J gene, CDR3 protein, CDR3 DNA. The D gene is left open where the match is weak. Some rows have no size entry. The others give once, few or many, or a class for an expanded clone.

TRBV24-1,-,TRBD2,TRBJ2-7,CASQAGASYEQYF,TGTGCCTCCCAAGCGGGAGCGTCCTACGAGCAGTACTTC
TRBV9,-,-,TRBJ2-2,CASSVATGNTGELFF,TGTGCCAGCAGCGTAGCTACAGGGAACACCGGGGAGCTGTTTTTT
TRBV7-2,-,TRBD2,TRBJ2-5,CASAGVQETQYF,TGTGCCAGCGCGGGGGTACAAGAGACCCAGTACTTC
TRBV14,-,-,TRBJ1-1,CASSLTGGGVVTEAFF,TGTGCCAGCAGCCTAACTGGCGGGGGAGTAGTCACTGAAGCTTTCTTT
TRBV28,-,TRBD1,TRBJ1-5,CASRQGYQPQHF,TGTGCCAGCAGACAGGGGTATCAGCCCCAGCATTTT
TRBV4-3,-,TRBD1,TRBJ2-2,CASSQEPGQGPGELFF,TGCGCCAGCAGCCAGGAGCCGGGACAGGGGCCCGGGGAGCTGTTTTTT
TRBV7-2,-,-,TRBJ1-1,CASSLEGLRNTEAFF,TGTGCCAGCAGCTTAGAGGGGCTGCGGAACACTGAAGCTTTCTTT
TRBV21-1,-,-,TRBJ2-7,CASRRPPGLTYEQYF,TGTGCCAGCAGACGTCCGCCGGGACTAACCTACGAGCAGTACTTC
TRBV4-2,-,-,TRBJ2-7,CASSQDGQRFDEQYF,TGTGCCAGCAGCCAAGATGGGCAGAGATTTGACGAGCAGTACTTC
TRBV28,once,-,TRBJ1-4,CASRRGTEKLFF,TGTGCCAGCAGAAGGGGGACTGAAAAACTGTTTTTT
TRBV7-6,once,TRBD1,TRBJ2-3,CASSSGQGRTDTQYF,TGTGCCAGCAGCTCCGGACAGGGCCGGACAGATACGCAGTATTTT
TRBV5-1,-,TRBD1,TRBJ2-7,CASSPSSETGLLF,TGCGCCAGCAGCCCATCGTCGGAGACAGGGCTTCTTTTC
TRBV29-1,-,-,TRBJ1-1,CSVVRGGNTEAFF,TGCAGCGTGGTGCGGGGGGGAAACACTGAAGCTTTCTTT
TRBV18,-,-,TRBJ2-5,CASSPQTALQETQYF,TGTGCCAGCTCACCTCAGACAGCCCTCCAAGAGACCCAGTACTTC
TRBV4-3,-,TRBD2,TRBJ2-7,CASSQDALAGGPYEQYF,TGCGCCAGCAGCCAAGATGCACTAGCGGGGGGCCCCTACGAGCAGTACTTC
TRBV4-3,-,TRBD1,TRBJ1-2,CASSLTSRQGVYGYTF,TGCGCCAGCAGCCTGACTTCCCGGCAGGGGGTCTATGGCTACACCTTC
TRBV7-8,-,-,TRBJ1-2,CASSLVTGNYGYTF,TGTGCCAGCAGCTTAGTAACAGGGAACTATGGCTACACCTTC
TRBV6-4,-,-,TRBJ1-2,CASSDGVSGGYTF,TGTGCCAGCAGTGACGGGGTTAGCGGGGGCTACACCTTC
TRBV3-1/TRBV3-2,-,TRBD2,TRBJ2-4,CASSQDAYGTKLAKNIQYF,TGTGCCAGCAGCCAAGATGCCTATGGGACTAAACTAGCCAAAAACATTCAGTACTTC
TRBV19,-,-,TRBJ2-5,CASSLQGPLPQETQYF,TGTGCCAGTAGTTTGCAGGGTCCACTCCCCCAAGAGACCCAGTACTTC
TRBV11-2,-,TRBD1,TRBJ1-2,CASSPTGSGVGYTF,TGTGCCAGCAGCCCGACAGGGAGTGGAGTTGGCTACACCTTC
TRBV10-3,-,-,TRBJ1-1,CAISDGVPTEAFF,TGTGCCATCAGTGACGGTGTCCCGACTGAAGCTTTCTTT
TRBV6-5,few,TRBD1,TRBJ2-2,CASGQGLNTGELFF,TGTGCCAGCGGACAGGGTCTTAACACCGGGGAGCTGTTTTTT
TRBV5-4,-,TRBD2,TRBJ2-1,CASSLSSGTYNEQFF,TGTGCCAGCAGCTTGTCTAGCGGAACCTACAATGAGCAGTTCTTC
TRBV4-3,-,-,TRBJ1-6,CASSQDNAGVGSPLHF,TGCGCCAGCAGCCAAGATAATGCGGGGGTGGGTTCACCCCTCCACTTT
TRBV7-9,once,TRBD2,TRBJ2-5,CASSLAGGTSGFQETQYF,TGTGCCAGCAGCTTAGCGGGGGGAACTAGCGGGTTTCAAGAGACCCAGTACTTC
TRBV6-5,-,-,TRBJ2-7,CASSPPGNEQYF,TGTGCCAGCAGCCCCCCGGGGAACGAGCAGTACTTC
TRBV4-1,once,-,TRBJ1-4,CASSPGQGPLREKLFF,TGCGCCAGCAGCCCCGGGCAGGGGCCACTCCGGGAAAAACTGTTTTTT
TRBV3-1/TRBV3-2,-,TRBD1,TRBJ2-7,CASSQNDRVIFF,TGTGCCAGCAGCCAAAATGACAGGGTAATCTTCTTC
TRBV6-2/TRBV6-3,-,TRBD2,TRBJ2-1,CASSNGLAGYNEQFF,TGTGCCAGCAGTAATGGACTAGCGGGGTACAATGAGCAGTTCTTC
TRBV7-3,-,TRBD2,TRBJ2-2,CASSPLRRNSGVTGELFF,TGTGCCAGCAGCCCCCTACGAAGGAATAGCGGGGTCACCGGGGAGCTGTTTTTT
TRBV6-5,-,-,TRBJ2-4,CASSLAKNIQYF,TGTGCCAGCAGCTTAGCCAAAAACATTCAGTACTTC
TRBV4-2,-,TRBD1,TRBJ1-5,CASSQQGTGQIFRQPQHF,TGTGCCAGCAGCCAACAAGGGACAGGACAGATTTTTCGTCAGCCCCAGCATTTT
TRBV12-3/TRBV12-4,-,-,TRBJ2-5,CASSRGLGETQYF,TGTGCCAGCAGCCGGGGACTGGGGGAGACCCAGTACTTC
TRBV5-6,-,TRBD1,TRBJ1-2,CASSLRQGVDYGYTF,TGTGCCAGCAGCTTGCGACAGGGGGTTGACTATGGCTACACCTTC
TRBV5-4,few,-,TRBJ1-6,CASSLDRVGTNNSPLHF,TGTGCCAGCAGCTTGGACAGGGTGGGGACAAATAATTCACCCCTCCACTTT
TRBV11-2,-,-,TRBJ1-3,CASSSWRGGDTGNTIYF,TGTGCCAGCAGCTCCTGGCGGGGAGGGGATACTGGAAACACCATATATTTT
TRBV18,few,TRBD1,TRBJ2-7,CASSRTGTVDYEQYF,TGTGCCAGCTCACGGACCGGGACAGTCGATTACGAGCAGTACTTC
TRBV4-3,-,-,TRBJ1-2,CASSQVRQGNYGYTF,TGCGCCAGCAGCCAAGTCCGCCAGGGAAACTATGGCTACACCTTC
TRBV18,-,-,TRBJ2-3,CASSPPSGTDTQYF,TGTGCCAGCTCACCACCGTCAGGTACAGATACGCAGTATTTT
TRBV6-1,once,TRBD1,TRBJ2-5,CASSERTGGQETQYF,TGTGCCAGCAGTGAACGGACAGGAGGTCAAGAGACCCAGTACTTC
TRBV19,-,-,TRBJ1-6,CASSTTASGENPLHF,TGTGCCAGTAGTACTACAGCATCCGGGGAGAATCCCCTCCACTTT
TRBV12-3/TRBV12-4,-,TRBD1,TRBJ1-1,CASTRTGNEAFF,TGTGCCAGCACCCGGACAGGAAATGAAGCTTTCTTT
TRBV7-9,-,TRBD1,TRBJ2-1,CASSGRQGAINEQFF,TGTGCCAGCAGCGGTAGACAGGGGGCGATAAATGAGCAGTTCTTC
TRBV6-5,-,TRBD2,TRBJ2-3,CASSYSPSGVTDTQYF,TGTGCCAGCAGTTACTCGCCTAGCGGGGTAACAGATACGCAGTATTTT
TRBV6-5,-,-,TRBJ2-1,CASAPSRVYNEQFF,TGTGCCAGCGCCCCTTCGCGGGTCTACAATGAGCAGTTCTTC
TRBV7-2,-,TRBD2,TRBJ2-1,CATATSGGGWEQFF,TGTGCCACTGCGACTAGCGGAGGGGGCTGGGAGCAGTTCTTC
TRBV5-5,-,-,TRBJ1-6,CASSSEKDGGTLHF,TGTGCCAGCAGCTCTGAAAAGGACGGGGGAACACTCCACTTT
TRBV7-9,-,TRBD1,TRBJ2-1,CASSLRTGYEQFF,TGTGCCAGCAGCTTACGGACAGGGTATGAGCAGTTCTTC
TRBV7-2,once,TRBD1,TRBJ2-7,CASSFSSGGDFGQYF,TGTGCCAGCAGCTTTTCGTCAGGGGGCGATTTCGGGCAGTACTTC
TRBV9,-,TRBD1,TRBJ1-2,CASSTAGQAHYGYTF,TGTGCCAGCAGCACCGCCGGACAGGCACACTATGGCTACACCTTC
TRBV9,-,TRBD1,TRBJ2-1,CARGGTGGKTTYNEQFF,TGTGCCCGCGGGGGGACAGGGGGTAAGACTACCTACAATGAGCAGTTCTTC
TRBV4-1,-,-,TRBJ1-1,CASSGYFQGDTEAFF,TGCGCCAGCAGCGGTTATTTTCAGGGTGACACTGAAGCTTTCTTT